These 25 T cell receptor beta chains were sequenced from one sample in a study of cytomegalovirus exposure and HLA in healthy donors. Researchers ran the PCR with 60 Vbeta and 13 Jbeta primers. The table came from immunoSEQ multiplex PCR; TCRdb's copy has only in-frame clones and leaves some out. The sample contains about 98,000 clones, more than 60% of which appear only once. Sequencing used PBMCs. The origin of the receptors is a man aged 55 to 70 in good health and CMV-seropositive.

The rearrangement joins TRBV7-9 to TRBJ2-4; tentative D call: TRBD1 (6 bases). The V and J ends lost 5 bases and 3 bases respectively, with 17 bases between them. Germline-derived CDR1 and CDR2 are SEHNR and FQNEAQ (reference sequence). The CDR3 runs to 16 residues. The CDR3 region has the DNA TGTGCCAGCAGCCCGGCTGGGCCAGGGGACAAAAACATTCAGTACTTC. Its translation is CASSPAGPGDKNIQYF. Filled out from reference TRBV7-9 and TRBJ2-4, the complete variable domain reads DTGVSQNPRHKITKRGQNVTFRCDPISEHNRLYWYRQTLGQGPEFLTYFQNEAQLEKSRLLSDRFSAERPKGSFSTLEIQRTEQGDSAMYLCASSPAGPGDKNIQYFGAGTRLSVL.

This clone was detected only a few times. The chain is built from TRBV6-5 and TRBJ1-4; D may be TRBD1 (5 bases). Germline CDR1 and CDR2: MNHEY and SVGAGI. The V end lost 6 bases, the J end lost 8 bases, and 16 bases lay between the germline ends. CDR3 length equals 14 residues. The CDR3 loop reads CASSPRGVREKLFF. The DNA for the CDR3 is TGTGCCAGCAGCCCTCGGGGGGTGAGGGAAAAACTGTTTTTT.

The chain uses TRBV9 and TRBJ1-1; D might be TRBD1 (6 bases). The CDR3 has 15 amino acids. Trimming pared 3 bases from V and 0 bases from J, leaving 12 bases between. Germline-derived CDR1 and CDR2 are SGDLS and YYNGEE. CDR3 sequence reads: CASSAWDTLNTEAFF. In DNA form, the CDR3 reads TGTGCCAGCAGCGCATGGGACACCTTGAACACTGAAGCTTTCTTT.

The V call is TRBV7-3, the J call TRBJ2-2; 8 nucleotides agree with TRBD2. V shed 2 bases and J 7 bases; nucleotides not matched to a gene: 9. Germline lookup yields CDR1 SGHTA and CDR2 FQGTGA. The CDR3 has 16 amino acids. In DNA form, the CDR3 reads TGTGCCAGCAGCTTAGGGCGGGGGGCATTTGGCGGGGAGCTGTTTTTT. Translating gives CASSLGRGAFGGELFF.

The CDR3 DNA is TGCGCCAGCAGCTTGACAGGGCCTTTGGACACCATATATTTT. Its translation is CASSLTGPLDTIYF. The rearrangement links TRBV5-1 to TRBJ1-3, with TRBD1 as a possible D gene (6 bases). CDR1 and CDR2 from the germline V gene are SGHRS and YFSETQ. V was pared by 1 base and J by 8 bases, with 13 bases between. The CDR3 length is 14 residues.

In this sample, this clone turned up once. V and J are TRBV11-2 and TRBJ2-7; TRBD2 matches 7 bases. The ends lost 4 bases at V and 2 bases at J; junction bases unmatched: 8. CDR3 length: 15 residues. CDR1 and CDR2 from the germline V gene are SGHAT and FQNNGV. The CDR3, as DNA: TGTGCCAGCAGCTCACTGGGCGGGGGAACCTACGAGCAGTACTTC. Its translation is CASSSLGGGTYEQYF. The variable domain in full, with the rest retrieved from reference TRBV11-2 and TRBJ2-7, is EAGVAQSPRYKIIEKRQSVAFWCNPISGHATLYWYQQILGQGPKLLIQFQNNGVVDDSQLPKDRFSAERLKGVDSTLKIQPAKLEDSAVYLCASSSLGGGTYEQYFGPGTRLTVT.

The V and J genes are TRBV7-6 and TRBJ1-1, with TRBD1 matching 9 bases. Per the germline V gene, CDR1 is SGHVS and CDR2 is FNYEAQ. This CDR3 spans 14 amino acids. Losses at the gene ends were 5 bases for V and 1 base for J; bases not matched to a gene: 2. The CDR3 DNA sequence: TGTGCCAGCAGCGAACAGGGGGCGAACACTGAAGCTTTCTTT. Protein: CASSEQGANTEAFF. The whole variable domain, remainder taken from reference TRBV7-6 and TRBJ1-1, is GAGVSQSPRYKVTKRGQDVALRCDPISGHVSLYWYRQALGQGPEFLTYFNYEAQQDKSGLPNDRFSAERPEGSISTLTIQRTEQRDSAMYRCASSEQGANTEAFFGQGTRLTVV.

The chain couples TRBV5-4 to TRBJ2-5; TRBD2 matches 15 bases. Trimming cost V 3 bases and J 5 bases; bases outside gene matches: 8. Per the germline V gene, CDR1 is SGHNT and CDR2 is YYREEE (reference sequence). This CDR3 is 17 amino acids long. The CDR3 DNA is TGTGCCAGCAGCTCCGGACTAGCGGGGGGGTTGTGGGAGACCCAGTACTTC. Translating it yields CASSSGLAGGLWETQYF.

The chain combines TRBV6-5 with TRBJ2-7, with TRBD1 as a possible D gene (5 bases). This CDR3 comprises 15 residues. With 5 bases removed from V and 5 bases from J, the gap between germline ends came to 19 bases. Germline lookup yields CDR1 MNHEY and CDR2 SVGAGI. CDR3 nucleotide sequence: TGTGCCAGCAGTCCCCGCAGGGAACCGATTCACGAGCAGTACTTC. Translating it yields CASSPRREPIHEQYF.

This clone has a single count. The V call is TRBV19, the J call TRBJ2-2; D remains ambiguous. In germline, CDR1 is LNHDA, CDR2 SQIVND (reference sequence). Deletions cut 5 bases from V and 0 bases from J, with 13 bases between. CDR3 size: 16 residues. CDR3 protein: CASSLTQAPNTGELFF. As DNA, the CDR3 is TGTGCCAGTAGTCTCACCCAGGCCCCGAACACCGGGGAGCTGTTTTTT.

The V call is TRBV6-5, the J call TRBJ1-2; possibly TRBD1 for D (5 bases). In germline, CDR1 is MNHEY, CDR2 SVGAGI. V was shortened by 5 bases and J by 4 bases, with 14 bases between the two germline ends. The CDR3 sequence is 14 residues long. CDR3: CASSASQTAYGYTF. The CDR3 DNA follows: TGTGCCAGCAGTGCTTCCCAGACAGCCTATGGCTACACCTTC.

This chain joins TRBV7-9 and TRBJ2-1; D remains unclear. CDR1 and CDR2 from the germline V gene are SEHNR and FQNEAQ (reference sequence). Deletions cut 1 base from V and 9 bases from J, with 10 bases between. This CDR3 spans 13 amino acids. The CDR3 reads CASSLGPSREQFF. DNA for the CDR3: TGTGCCAGCAGCTTAGGTCCCAGTCGTGAGCAGTTCTTC.

In this sample, this clone turned up a few times. The chain uses TRBV10-3 and TRBJ1-3; D is unresolved. The CDR3 covers 13 residues. V was shortened by 10 bases and J by 0 bases, with 10 bases between the two germline ends. Germline CDR1 reads ENHRY; CDR2 reads SYGVKD. The CDR3 region has the DNA TGTGCCAGCAAGTACAGCTCTGGAAACACCATATATTTT. Translation: CASKYSSGNTIYF.

The genes are TRBV6-5 and TRBJ2-1, with TRBD2 matching 9 bases. Per germline, CDR1 MNHEY and CDR2 SVGAGI. V lost 6 bases to trimming and J lost 9 bases; unmatched junction nucleotides: 12. CDR3 size: 15 residues. CDR3 region: CASRDPGTSLGEQFF. CDR3 sequence (DNA): TGTGCCAGCAGGGACCCCGGGACTAGCCTCGGTGAGCAGTTCTTC.

The chain combines TRBV29-1 with TRBJ2-1; 8 nucleotides align to TRBD1. The V gene's germline CDR1 is SQVTM and CDR2 ANQGSEA. After removal of 1 base from V and 2 bases from J, the junction contained 7 bases not matched to a gene. The CDR3 runs to 16 residues. The DNA for the CDR3 is TGCAGCGTTGAAGGGGTTGGGGACAGGCCCTACAATGAGCAGTTCTTC. This codes for CSVEGVGDRPYNEQFF.

The rearrangement joins TRBV5-1 to TRBJ2-3, with 9 nucleotides matching TRBD1. The V and J ends lost 4 bases and 2 bases, in that order; junction bases with no gene match: 14. The CDR3 contains 18 residues. Germline loops: CDR1 SGHRS, CDR2 YFSETQ. This CDR3 is CASSLRDRAFIFTDTQYF. The DNA of the CDR3 is TGCGCCAGCAGCCTCCGGGACAGGGCTTTTATATTCACAGATACGCAGTATTTT.

The rearrangement joins TRBV18 to TRBJ2-1; possibly TRBD1 for D (5 bases). The CDR3 consists of 13 residues. CDR1 and CDR2 (germline): KGHSH, LQKENI. V was trimmed by 1 base and J by 9 bases, leaving 10 bases between them. In DNA, the CDR3 is TGTGCCAGCTCACCACTGGGGCAGGGTGAGCAGTTCTTC. Amino acids: CASSPLGQGEQFF.

The rearrangement joins TRBV19 to TRBJ1-5; 8 bases align to TRBD1. The V segment lost 9 bases and the J segment 2 bases; nucleotides outside the gene matches: 6. From germline, CDR1 is LNHDA and CDR2 SQIVND (reference sequence). CDR3 length: 14 amino acids. CDR3 sequence: CASTRGQGNQPQHF. In DNA, the CDR3 is TGTGCCAGCACTAGGGGACAGGGCAATCAGCCCCAGCATTTT.

This sequence joins TRBV27 and TRBJ1-4; tentatively, D is TRBD1 (5 bases). The CDR3 is 14 residues long. Trimming cost V 2 bases and J 4 bases, with 8 bases left between them. Looked up from germline, CDR1 is MNHEY and CDR2 is SMNVEV (reference sequence). CDR3 region: CASSLNRINEKLFF. The CDR3 DNA follows: TGTGCCAGCAGTTTAAACAGGATTAATGAAAAACTGTTTTTT.

The chain has TRBV5-1 and TRBJ1-3, with TRBD1 matching over 8 bases. V lost 4 bases, J lost 3 bases, and 6 bases stayed unmatched. There are 15 residues in the CDR3. CDR1 and CDR2 (germline): SGHRS, YFSETQ. The CDR3 DNA is TGCGCCAGCAGCAAGGCAGGGGGCTTTGGAAACACCATATATTTT. Translation: CASSKAGGFGNTIYF.

V is TRBV9 and J is TRBJ2-2, with 8 bases fitting TRBD1. The CDR3 contains 17 residues. V was clipped by 2 bases and J by 1 base; unmatched bases: 7. The germline V gene encodes CDR1 SGDLS and CDR2 YYNGEE. This CDR3 reads CASSVNPGTGNTGELFF. CDR3 nucleotides: TGTGCCAGCAGCGTCAACCCCGGGACAGGGAACACCGGGGAGCTGTTTTTT.

Here the CDR3 reads CASSPLTSGDTDTQYF. The CDR3 region has the DNA TGTGCCAGCAGCCCCCTGACTAGCGGGGACACAGATACGCAGTATTTT. This sequence joins TRBV4-2 and TRBJ2-3; 11 bases agree with TRBD2. Germline V lookup: CDR1 LGHNA, CDR2 YNFKEQ. The CDR3 length is 16 residues. J was trimmed by 2 bases and V by 4 bases; bases with no gene match: 5.

This rearrangement joins TRBV19 to TRBJ2-1, with 7 bases lining up with TRBD1. Germline CDR1 LNHDA, CDR2 SQIVND (reference sequence). The CDR3 contains 14 residues. J was trimmed by 8 bases and V by 3 bases; bases with no gene match: 7. As DNA, the CDR3 is TGTGCCAGTAGTATTTCGACAGGGTTCGATGAGCAGTTCTTC. It encodes CASSISTGFDEQFF.

The chain joins TRBV27 to TRBJ2-7; D unresolved. The germline V gene encodes CDR1 MNHEY and CDR2 SMNVEV (reference sequence). The CDR3 totals 11 residues. Trimming took 4 bases from V and 4 from J, leaving 5 bases between them. The CDR3 here is CASSSPYEQYF. CDR3 in DNA: TGTGCCAGCAGTTCCCCGTACGAGCAGTACTTC.

This clone was seen only a few times. V and J are TRBV5-5 and TRBJ1-1; 10 nucleotides line up with TRBD1. This CDR3 comprises 15 residues. J lost 5 bases, V lost 5 bases, and 9 bases had no gene match. The germline V gene encodes CDR1 SGHKS and CDR2 YYEKEE (reference sequence). This chain's CDR3 is CASSHTGTGVTEAFF. CDR3 in DNA: TGTGCCAGCAGTCACACCGGGACAGGGGTTACTGAAGCTTTCTTT.